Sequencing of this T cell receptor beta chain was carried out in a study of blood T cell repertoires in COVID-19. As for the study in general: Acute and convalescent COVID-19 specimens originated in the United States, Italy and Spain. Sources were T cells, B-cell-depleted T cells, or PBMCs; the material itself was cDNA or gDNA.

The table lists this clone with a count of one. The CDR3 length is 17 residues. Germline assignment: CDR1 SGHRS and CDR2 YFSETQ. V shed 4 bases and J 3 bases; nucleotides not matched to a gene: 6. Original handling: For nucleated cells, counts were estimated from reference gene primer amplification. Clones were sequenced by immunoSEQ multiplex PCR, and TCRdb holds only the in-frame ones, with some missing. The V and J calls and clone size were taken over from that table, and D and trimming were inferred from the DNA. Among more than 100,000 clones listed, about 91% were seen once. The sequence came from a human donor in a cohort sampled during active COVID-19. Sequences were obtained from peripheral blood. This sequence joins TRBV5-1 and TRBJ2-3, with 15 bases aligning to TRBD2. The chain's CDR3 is CASSPPGLAGGTDTQYF. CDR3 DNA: TGCGCCAGCAGCCCACCGGGACTAGCGGGGGGAACAGATACGCAGTATTTT.